This entry lists 31 T cell receptor beta chains sequenced from one sample in a study of blood T cell repertoires in COVID-19. Sequencing was performed with immunoSEQ multiplex PCR; in TCRdb, only in-frame clones are kept and a portion is missing. Counted here are approximately 460,000 clones, roughly 89% occurring once; the ten biggest clones make up around 0.9%. The specimen was peripheral blood. These receptors were obtained from a man aged 18 to 30 with COVID-19, enrolled during active disease.

This chain uses TRBV19 with TRBJ2-7, with D uncertain. Germline CDR1 is LNHDA and CDR2 is SQIVND (reference sequence). V was cut by 2 bases and J by 5 bases, with 10 bases left in between. The CDR3 contains 13 residues. The CDR3 DNA is TGTGCCAGTAGTATAACCGGAAGCGACGAGCAGTACTTC. Encoded protein: CASSITGSDEQYF.

This clone is a singleton in its sample. Because the CDR3's place on the DNA is in doubt, the DNA is left out and the CDR3 is given as listed by TCRdb. The chain carries TRBV27 and TRBJ2-5; TRBD2, the table's D call, was not compared with the DNA. The length of the CDR3 is 13 amino acids, counting both ends. Germline CDR1 and CDR2: MNHEY and SMNVEV (reference sequence). The CDR3 sequence is CASSSSYQETQYF.

The J gene is TRBJ2-2, the V gene TRBV6-4, with TRBD2 identical over 8 bases. Germline V lookup: CDR1 MRHNA, CDR2 SNTAGT. This CDR3 spans 15 amino acids. J gave up 4 bases and V 6 bases, and 7 bases lay outside the gene matches. CDR3 amino acids: CASSPSGSGTGELFF. DNA for the CDR3: TGTGCCAGCAGCCCCAGCGGGAGTGGCACCGGGGAGCTGTTTTTT.

This clone was counted a few times. CDR3 nucleotide sequence: TGTGCCAGCAGTTCCCGGACAGGGGGCCAGTACGAGCAGTACTTC. Its protein product is CASSSRTGGQYEQYF. The chain joins TRBV27 to TRBJ2-7; 11 bases agree with TRBD1. The CDR3 runs to 15 residues. Germline trimming cut 4 bases from V and 4 bases from J; bases unmatched to any gene: 6. Germline V gene data show CDR1 as MNHEY and CDR2 as SMNVEV (reference sequence).

This clone was counted a single time. The CDR3 here is CASIPGLAAYEQYF. In DNA form, the CDR3 reads TGTGCCAGCATTCCGGGACTAGCGGCCTACGAGCAGTACTTC. The chain couples TRBV6-5 to TRBJ2-7; TRBD2 aligns across 11 bases. The V and J ends lost 7 bases and 2 bases, in that order; junction bases with no gene match: 4. Germline lookup yields CDR1 MNHEY and CDR2 SVGAGI. The CDR3 totals 14 residues.

V usage is TRBV11-3 and J usage is TRBJ1-1; D perhaps matches TRBD1 (5 bases). The CDR3 consists of 12 residues. The V gene's germline CDR1 is SGHNT and CDR2 YENEEA. V was trimmed by 6 bases and J by 2 bases, leaving 7 bases between them. CDR3 in DNA: TGTGCCAGCAGACAGGCTAACACTGAAGCTTTCTTT. Amino acid sequence: CASRQANTEAFF. The whole variable domain, remainder taken from reference TRBV11-3 and TRBJ1-1, is EAGVVQSPRYKIIEKKQPVAFWCNPISGHNTLYWYLQNLGQGPELLIRYENEEAVDDSQLPKDRFSAERLKGVDSTLKIQPAELGDSAVYLCASRQANTEAFFGQGTRLTVV.

The chain joins TRBV19 to TRBJ2-7; TRBD1 aligns across 7 bases. CDR1 is LNHDA and CDR2 is SQIVND in the germline V gene (reference sequence). The ends lost 5 bases at V and 4 bases at J; junction bases unmatched: 11. CDR3 length: 15 residues. The CDR3 spells CASSWPGQSYYEQYF. Written as DNA, the CDR3 is TGTGCCAGTAGTTGGCCGGGACAGAGTTATTACGAGCAGTACTTC.

The CDR3 protein is CASSERTSGSFLSYEQYF. DNA for the CDR3: TGTGCCAGCAGTGAAAGGACTAGCGGGAGCTTCCTCTCCTACGAGCAGTACTTC. The V gene is TRBV6-1, the J gene TRBJ2-7; TRBD2 matches at 13 bases. CDR3 size: 18 residues. The V segment lost 2 bases and the J segment 0 bases; nucleotides outside the gene matches: 7. Germline CDR1 and CDR2: MNHNS and SASEGT.

J is TRBJ2-3 and V is TRBV10-1, with no clear D. The CDR3 runs 15 residues. Trimming pared 0 bases from V and 2 bases from J, leaving 9 bases between. Per germline, CDR1 WNHNN and CDR2 SYGVQD (reference sequence). CDR3 DNA: TGCGCCAGCAGTGAGTCTAGAGGAACCACAGATACGCAGTATTTT. Protein: CASSESRGTTDTQYF.

V gene TRBV7-2 combines with J gene TRBJ2-2; 7 bases line up with TRBD2. With 0 bases clipped from V and 4 bases from J, the junction kept 8 bases outside the gene matches. The CDR3 runs 17 residues. In germline, CDR1 is SGHTA, CDR2 FQGNSA. The CDR3 region is CASSLAKWASGTGELFF. CDR3 coding DNA: TGTGCCAGCAGCTTAGCGAAGTGGGCTAGCGGCACCGGGGAGCTGTTTTTT.

About this clone: This same CDR3 is encoded by further DNA sequences in the sample. The rearrangement uses TRBV6-5 and TRBJ2-2; 12 bases fit TRBD2. The germline V gene has CDR1 MNHEY and CDR2 SVGAGI. The ends lost 7 bases at V and 6 bases at J; junction bases unmatched: 3. The CDR3 is 14 amino acids. CDR3 protein: CASTGLAGPGELFF. DNA for the CDR3: TGTGCCAGCACGGGACTAGCGGGCCCCGGGGAGCTGTTTTTT.

J is TRBJ1-6 and V is TRBV2; 7 nucleotides line up with TRBD1. The length of the CDR3 is 15 residues. The germline V gene encodes CDR1 SNHLY and CDR2 FYNNEI. V lost 6 bases and J lost 8; bases outside the gene matches: 10. CDR3 DNA sequence: TGTGCCAGCAGACATGGACAGGATGGGCATTCACCCCTCCACTTT. Encoded protein: CASRHGQDGHSPLHF.

CDR3 in DNA: TGTGCCAGTAGTATCGGACAGGGAAACACCATATATTTT. Residues: CASSIGQGNTIYF. The chain couples TRBV19 to TRBJ1-3, with D tentatively TRBD1 (6 bases). Looked up from germline, CDR1 is LNHDA and CDR2 is SQIVND (reference sequence). The CDR3 contains 13 residues. V was pared by 3 bases and J by 4 bases, with 7 bases between.

V is TRBV5-4 and J is TRBJ2-7, with TRBD2 identical over 8 bases. The CDR3 runs 13 residues. V dropped 0 bases and J dropped 6; count of bases not matched to a gene: 2. Germline CDR1 is SGHNT and CDR2 is YYREEE (reference sequence). Here the CDR3 DNA reads TGTGCCAGCAGCTTGGCGGGGGGGATCGAGCAGTACTTC. Encoded protein: CASSLAGGIEQYF.

The V call is TRBV12-3 or TRBV12-4, the J call TRBJ2-1; the match to TRBD2 covers 9 bases. This CDR3 comprises 12 residues. CDR3 sequence: CASTSGYNEQFF. DNA of the CDR3: TGTGCGTCGACTAGCGGCTACAATGAGCAGTTCTTC.

CDR3 residues: CASSGKTYEQYF. CDR3 sequence (DNA): TGTGCCAGCAGCGGGAAGACCTACGAGCAGTACTTC. The J gene is TRBJ2-7, the V gene TRBV25-1, with D perhaps TRBD2 (5 bases). Germline V CDR1 and CDR2: MGHDK, SYGVNS. This CDR3 contains 12 residues. V was shortened by 6 bases and J by 2 bases, with 8 bases between the two germline ends.

This rearrangement joins TRBV20-1 to TRBJ2-1; D ambiguous. The V end was cut by 3 bases, the J end by 6 bases, with 12 bases between. Germline V gene lookup returns CDR1 DFQATT and CDR2 SNEGSKA (reference sequence). The CDR3 sequence is 13 residues long. CDR3 DNA sequence: TGCAGTGCTAGTCGGGTAGGTGGCAATGAGCAGTTCTTC. This gives the protein CSASRVGGNEQFF.

The chain links TRBV4-1 to TRBJ2-3; TRBD2 is a possible D gene (6 bases). The CDR3 length is 17 residues. V shed 0 bases and J shed 4 bases, with 17 bases lying between them. Germline V gene lookup returns CDR1 MGHRA and CDR2 YSYEKL. The CDR3 region has the DNA TGCGCCAGCAGCCAAGATTGGCGAGCGGGCCTCGCAGATACGCAGTATTTT. It translates to CASSQDWRAGLADTQYF.

In its sample, this clone was seen once. The V and J genes are TRBV4-2 and TRBJ2-7, with TRBD2 matching 9 bases. Germline V lookup: CDR1 LGHNA, CDR2 YNFKEQ. J gave up 5 bases and V 5 bases, and 13 bases lay outside the gene matches. CDR3 length: 16 amino acids. The CDR3 reads CASSSSLAGGPDEQYF. The CDR3 DNA reads as TGTGCCAGCAGCTCTTCCCTCGCGGGAGGGCCTGACGAGCAGTACTTC.

A single count supports this clone. The J gene is TRBJ2-1, the V gene TRBV11-2, with 7 bases identical to TRBD1. The CDR3 contains 16 residues. From germline, CDR1 is SGHAT and CDR2 FQNNGV. V was pared by 3 bases and J by 6 bases, with 11 bases of the junction left unmatched. The CDR3 here is CASSFPDRERANEQFF. The CDR3 region has the DNA TGTGCCAGCAGCTTCCCCGACAGGGAAAGAGCCAATGAGCAGTTCTTC. Using reference TRBV11-2 and TRBJ2-1 for the parts outside the CDR3, the full variable domain is EAGVAQSPRYKIIEKRQSVAFWCNPISGHATLYWYQQILGQGPKLLIQFQNNGVVDDSQLPKDRFSAERLKGVDSTLKIQPAKLEDSAVYLCASSFPDRERANEQFFGPGTRLTVL.

The chain combines TRBV18 with TRBJ2-7; D not certain. This CDR3 region has 13 residues. V shed 0 bases and J shed 2 bases, with 5 bases lying between them. The germline V gene has CDR1 KGHSH and CDR2 LQKENI. The CDR3 region is CASSPPLPYEQYF. The CDR3 nucleotides are TGTGCCAGCTCACCACCGCTACCCTACGAGCAGTACTTC.

This clone turned up a few times. The chain is built from TRBV6-6 and TRBJ2-2; 11 bases align to TRBD2. In germline, CDR1 is MNHNY, CDR2 SVGAGI (reference sequence). The trim removed 6 bases at V and 7 bases at J, leaving 4 bases unmatched. This CDR3 region has 14 residues. For the CDR3, the DNA is TGTGCCAGCAGCTCCGGGACTAGCGGCGGGGAGCTGTTTTTT. It encodes CASSSGTSGGELFF.

The genes are TRBV13 and TRBJ1-1; perhaps TRBD1 as D (5 bases). The CDR3 spans 12 residues. Germline CDR1 reads PRHDT; CDR2 reads FYEKMQ (reference sequence). V was cut by 1 base and J by 7 bases, with 7 bases left in between. CDR3 in DNA: TGTGCCAGCAGCTTAGAACAGGTTGAAGCTTTCTTT. As protein: CASSLEQVEAFF.

The chain joins TRBV5-1 to TRBJ1-2; 8 bases line up with TRBD1. The CDR3 has 15 residues. CDR1 is SGHRS, CDR2 YFSETQ, per germline. V trimming: 0 bases; J trimming: 5 bases; junction bases outside the gene matches: 6. CDR3: CASSLAAGGGYGYTF. CDR3 sequence (DNA): TGCGCCAGCAGCTTGGCCGCAGGGGGCGGGTATGGCTACACCTTC. Combining the CDR3 with reference TRBV5-1 and TRBJ1-2 gives the whole variable domain KAGVTQTPRYLIKTRGQQVTLSCSPISGHRSVSWYQQTPGQGLQFLFEYFSETQRNKGNFPGRFSGRQFSNSRSEMNVSTLELGDSALYLCASSLAAGGGYGYTFGSGTRLTVV.

The chain couples TRBV27 to TRBJ2-5; D not certain. This CDR3 has 14 amino acids. Trimming left V 5 bases short and J 4 bases short, with 14 bases between. CDR1 and CDR2 (germline): MNHEY, SMNVEV (reference sequence). In DNA form, the CDR3 reads TGTGCCAGCAGTCCTCTGCGGTCCAGAGAGACCCAGTACTTC. Translation gives CASSPLRSRETQYF.

V is TRBV7-9 and J is TRBJ2-3; TRBD1 might be the D (5 bases). The CDR3 covers 15 residues. Germline values: CDR1 SEHNR, CDR2 FQNEAQ (reference sequence). The V gene lost 0 bases and the J gene lost 2 bases, with 9 bases spanning the gap. The chain's CDR3 is CASSLASTDTDTQYF. DNA of the CDR3: TGTGCCAGCAGCTTAGCTTCGACAGACACAGATACGCAGTATTTT. Together with reference TRBV7-9 and TRBJ2-3, the CDR3 gives the full variable domain: DTGVSQNPRHKITKRGQNVTFRCDPISEHNRLYWYRQTLGQGPEFLTYFQNEAQLEKSRLLSDRFSAERPKGSFSTLEIQRTEQGDSAMYLCASSLASTDTDTQYFGPGTRLTVL.

This sequence joins TRBV7-2 and TRBJ1-6, with D uncertain. Trimming cost V 3 bases and J 3 bases, with 9 bases left between them. The CDR3 loop spans 15 amino acids. Looked up from germline, CDR1 is SGHTA and CDR2 is FQGNSA. The CDR3 protein is CASSFGFGYNSPLHF. CDR3 nucleotide sequence: TGTGCCAGCAGCTTCGGTTTCGGCTATAATTCACCCCTCCACTTT.

The chain recombines TRBV24-1 with TRBJ2-1; D perhaps matches TRBD2 (6 bases). This CDR3 has 13 residues. Germline V gives CDR1 KGHDR, CDR2 SFDVKD. Between the trimmed V and J ends, which lost 8 bases and 9 bases, there was a span of 16 bases. DNA for the CDR3: TGTGCCACCATGATCGCCTTCGGGGGTGAGCAGTTCTTC. It is translated as CATMIAFGGEQFF.

The chain couples TRBV27 to TRBJ1-1; TRBD1 agrees at 7 bases. V dropped 3 bases and J dropped 1; count of bases not matched to a gene: 2. Germline V gives CDR1 MNHEY, CDR2 SMNVEV (reference sequence). This CDR3 spans 14 amino acids. CDR3 amino acids: CASSFQGGNTEAFF. The CDR3 nucleotides are TGTGCCAGCAGTTTTCAGGGGGGGAACACTGAAGCTTTCTTT.

The chain links TRBV18 to TRBJ2-7, with a weak D call TRBD2 (6 bases). The CDR3 contains 16 residues. The germline V gene encodes CDR1 KGHSH and CDR2 LQKENI. Trimming removed 0 bases from V and 6 bases from J, with 18 bases in between. The CDR3 DNA is TGTGCCAGCTCACCACCTGCGGGGCGGGGTTTCTCCGAGCAGTACTTC. Protein product: CASSPPAGRGFSEQYF.

The genes are TRBV6-5 and TRBJ2-7; 7 positions agree with TRBD2. CDR3 length equals 15 residues. Trimming at V came to 1 base and at J to 0 bases, leaving 3 bases not matched to a gene. CDR1 MNHEY and CDR2 SVGAGI come from the germline V gene. CDR3 sequence (DNA): TGTGCCAGCAGTTACTGGCGGGAGTACTCCTACGAGCAGTACTTC. Its translation: CASSYWREYSYEQYF.